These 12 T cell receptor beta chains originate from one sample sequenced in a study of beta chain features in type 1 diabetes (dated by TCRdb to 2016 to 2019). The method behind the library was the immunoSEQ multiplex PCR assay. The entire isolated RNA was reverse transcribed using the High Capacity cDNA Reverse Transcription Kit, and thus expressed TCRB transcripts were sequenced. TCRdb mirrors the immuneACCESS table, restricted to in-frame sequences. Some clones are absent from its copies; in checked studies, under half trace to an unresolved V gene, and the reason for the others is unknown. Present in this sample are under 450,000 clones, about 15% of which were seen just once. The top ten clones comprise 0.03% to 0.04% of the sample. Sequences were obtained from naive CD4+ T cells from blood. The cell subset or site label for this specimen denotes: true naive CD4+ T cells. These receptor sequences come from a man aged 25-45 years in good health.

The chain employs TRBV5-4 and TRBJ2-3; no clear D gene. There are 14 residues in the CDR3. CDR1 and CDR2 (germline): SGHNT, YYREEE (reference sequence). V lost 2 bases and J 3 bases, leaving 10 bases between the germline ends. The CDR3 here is CASSLIAGTDTQYF. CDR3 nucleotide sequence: TGTGCCAGCAGCTTAATAGCAGGTACAGATACGCAGTATTTT.

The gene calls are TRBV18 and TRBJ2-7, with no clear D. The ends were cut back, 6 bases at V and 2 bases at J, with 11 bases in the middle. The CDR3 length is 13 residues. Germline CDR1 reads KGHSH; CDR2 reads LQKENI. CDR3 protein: CASSPQSTYEQYV. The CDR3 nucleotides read TGTGCCAGCTCGCCGCAGTCGACCTACGAGCAGTACGTC.

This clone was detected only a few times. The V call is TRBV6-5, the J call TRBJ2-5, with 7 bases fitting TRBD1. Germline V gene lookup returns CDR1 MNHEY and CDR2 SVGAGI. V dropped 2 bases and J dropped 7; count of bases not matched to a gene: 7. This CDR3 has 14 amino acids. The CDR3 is CASSYRQGLGTQYF. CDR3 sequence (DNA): TGTGCCAGCAGTTACCGACAGGGATTGGGGACCCAGTACTTC.

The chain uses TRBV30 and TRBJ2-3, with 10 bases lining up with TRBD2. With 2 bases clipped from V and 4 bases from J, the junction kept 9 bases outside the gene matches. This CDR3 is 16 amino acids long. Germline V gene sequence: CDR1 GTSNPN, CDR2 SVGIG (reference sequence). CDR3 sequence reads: CAWSSPSGRAPDTQYF. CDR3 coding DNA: TGTGCCTGGAGTTCTCCAAGCGGGAGGGCTCCAGATACGCAGTATTTT.

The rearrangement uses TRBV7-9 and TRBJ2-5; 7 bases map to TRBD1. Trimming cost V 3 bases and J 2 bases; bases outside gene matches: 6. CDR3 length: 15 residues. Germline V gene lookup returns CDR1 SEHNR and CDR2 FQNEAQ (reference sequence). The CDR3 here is CASSLTGSPQETQYF. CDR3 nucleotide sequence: TGTGCCAGCAGCTTGACAGGGTCCCCACAAGAGACCCAGTACTTC.

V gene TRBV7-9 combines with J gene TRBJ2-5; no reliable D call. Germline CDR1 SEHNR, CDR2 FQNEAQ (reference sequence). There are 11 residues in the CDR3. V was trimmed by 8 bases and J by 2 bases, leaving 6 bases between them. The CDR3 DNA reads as TGTGCCAGCGTCCGACAAGAGACCCAGTACTTC. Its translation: CASVRQETQYF.

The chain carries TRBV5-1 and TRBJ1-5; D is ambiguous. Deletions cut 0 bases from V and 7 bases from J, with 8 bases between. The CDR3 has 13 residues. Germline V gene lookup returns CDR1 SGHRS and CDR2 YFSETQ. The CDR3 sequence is CASSLEVAQPQHF. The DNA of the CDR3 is TGCGCCAGCAGCTTGGAGGTCGCGCAGCCCCAGCATTTT.

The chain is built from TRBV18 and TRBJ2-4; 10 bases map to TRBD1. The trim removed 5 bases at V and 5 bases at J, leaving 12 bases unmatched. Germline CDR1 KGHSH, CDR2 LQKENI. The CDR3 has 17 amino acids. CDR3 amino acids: CASSTTRQGAFENIQYF. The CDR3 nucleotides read TGTGCCAGCTCAACTACAAGACAGGGGGCTTTCGAAAACATTCAGTACTTC.

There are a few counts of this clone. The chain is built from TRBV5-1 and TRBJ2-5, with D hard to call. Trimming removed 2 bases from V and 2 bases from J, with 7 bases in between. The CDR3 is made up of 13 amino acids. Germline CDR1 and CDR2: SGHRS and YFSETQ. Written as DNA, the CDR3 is TGCGCCAGCAGCTTCGGTCCTCAAGAGACCCAGTACTTC. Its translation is CASSFGPQETQYF.

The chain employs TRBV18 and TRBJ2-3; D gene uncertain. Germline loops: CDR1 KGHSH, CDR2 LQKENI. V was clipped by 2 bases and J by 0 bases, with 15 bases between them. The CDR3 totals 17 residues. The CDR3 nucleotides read TGTGCCAGCTCACCAGAGCTTCTGGTTTCCAGCACAGATACGCAGTATTTT. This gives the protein CASSPELLVSSTDTQYF.

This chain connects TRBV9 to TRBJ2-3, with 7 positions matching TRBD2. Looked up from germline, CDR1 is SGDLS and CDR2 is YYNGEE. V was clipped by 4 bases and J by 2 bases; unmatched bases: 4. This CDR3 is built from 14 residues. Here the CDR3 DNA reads TGTGCCAGCAGCTCAGGACTAGTCACAGATACGCAGTATTTT. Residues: CASSSGLVTDTQYF.

CDR3 residues: CAGTMNGYTF. DNA for the CDR3: TGTGCCGGGACAATGAATGGCTACACCTTC. V and J are TRBV30 and TRBJ1-2, with D perhaps TRBD1 (6 bases). The CDR3 totals 10 residues. V was clipped by 8 bases and J by 6 bases, with 10 bases between them. Germline CDR1 GTSNPN, CDR2 SVGIG (reference sequence).